This T cell receptor (beta chain) was recorded in a study of T-cell memory formation after mild COVID-19. This clonotype was seen a few times. TCRdb ran MiXCR on the 5' RACE reads and lists one entry per CDR3 protein. The sample holds hundreds of thousands of distinct CDR3 sequences; 15% to 20% are singletons and the top ten take approximately 13%. Germline V gives CDR1 MNHNS, CDR2 SASEGT. V trimming: 7 bases; J trimming: 5 bases; junction bases outside the gene matches: 14. This CDR3 has 16 amino acids. The TCR comes from an adult woman who had mild COVID-19 (a few samples of this study predate the infection). Cell type and time point are not known. Sequenced material: PBMCs or a T cell subset sorted from them (not recorded which). This chain connects TRBV6-1 to TRBJ2-3, with TRBD2 matching 8 bases. The CDR3 region is CASILIAGTRKDTQYF. CDR3 nucleotides: TGTGCCAGCATCCTGATAGCGGGGACGAGGAAAGATACGCAGTATTTT.